Listed here are 15 T cell receptor beta chains from one sample, sequenced in a study of human T cells and chemical hapten exposure. A single record per CDR3 protein comes from TCRdb applying MiXCR to the RACE reads. The sample contains under 300,000 distinct CDR3 sequences, approximately 7.5% of which appear only once. Time point of the sample: pre-sensitization, week 0. Noted treatment: therapeutic diphenylcyclopropenone sensitization with weekly scalp DPC. Sequenced material: whole blood, taken in connection with sensitization to the hapten diphenylcyclopropenone (DPC). The receptors were gathered from a man between 18 and 35 years old with alopecia areata. Some clones in this sample may be carry-over from other donors' samples.

There are a few counts of this clonotype. CDR3 DNA: TGCGCCAGCAGCCAACCGTGGGACGGACCCTACGAGCAGTACTTC. Its translation: CASSQPWDGPYEQYF. The rearrangement uses TRBV4-1 and TRBJ2-7; D tentatively fits TRBD1 or TRBD2 (5 bases each). CDR3 size: 15 residues. The germline V gene has CDR1 MGHRA and CDR2 YSYEKL. Trimming removed 2 bases at V and 2 bases at J, with 13 bases between.

V gene TRBV27 combines with J gene TRBJ1-6; no definite D call. Trimming cost V 1 base and J 6 bases, with 7 bases left between them. The CDR3 is made up of 14 amino acids. Germline values: CDR1 MNHEY, CDR2 SMNVEV (reference sequence). CDR3 nucleotide sequence: TGTGCCAGCAGTTTATTGGTTCTTAATTCACCCCTCCACTTT. Translation gives CASSLLVLNSPLHF.

The chain employs TRBV6-5 and TRBJ2-7; the match to TRBD2 covers 8 bases. Unmatched junction bases numbered 14, after V lost 7 bases and J lost 6 bases. CDR3 length: 15 residues. Germline-derived CDR1 and CDR2 are MNHEY and SVGAGI. The CDR3 DNA reads as TGTGCCAGCACGACAAGGCGGGGGGACCGTGGCGAGCAGTACTTC. Translation gives CASTTRRGDRGEQYF.

J is TRBJ2-5 and V is TRBV7-2; TRBD2 is a possible D gene (5 bases). Germline loops: CDR1 SGHTA, CDR2 FQGNSA. The CDR3 is 14 residues long. Trimming took off 8 bases at V and 5 bases at J, with 18 bases between the two ends. Written as DNA, the CDR3 is TGTGCCAGCGGCACAAGGACTGCCTTGGAGACCCAGTACTTC. Encoded protein: CASGTRTALETQYF.

The sample holds a few counts of this clonotype. The genes are TRBV6-2 or TRBV6-3 and TRBJ2-7, with no clear D. The germline V gene encodes CDR1 MNHEY and CDR2 SVGEGT. The CDR3 has 14 residues. V lost 2 bases, J lost 2 bases, and 10 bases lay in between. The CDR3 bases are TGTGCCAGCAGTTACCACCGCCCAGCCTACGAGCAGTACTTC. Translating gives CASSYHRPAYEQYF.

V is TRBV5-1 and J is TRBJ2-1; 8 bases align to TRBD1. Germline CDR1 is SGHRS and CDR2 is YFSETQ. This CDR3 spans 15 amino acids. The J segment lost 1 base and the V segment lost 5 bases, leaving 5 bases of the junction unmatched. CDR3 DNA sequence: TGCGCCAGCAGGTCGACAGGGGAATCCTACAATGAGCAGTTCTTC. Translating it yields CASRSTGESYNEQFF.

This clonotype was counted many times. This chain uses TRBV20-1 with TRBJ1-1, with 7 bases aligning to TRBD1. This CDR3 comprises 14 residues. Germline V CDR1 and CDR2: DFQATT, SNEGSKA (reference sequence). V dropped 6 bases and J dropped 2; count of bases not matched to a gene: 9. DNA for the CDR3: TGCAGTGCCCCGAGACAGGGACCTAACACTGAAGCTTTCTTT. Protein sequence: CSAPRQGPNTEAFF.

This clonotype has ten or more counts. V gene TRBV7-2 combines with J gene TRBJ2-3; D is tentatively TRBD1 or TRBD2 (6 bases each). The CDR3 has 16 residues. V was cut by 2 bases and J by 4 bases, with 16 bases left in between. In germline, CDR1 is SGHTA, CDR2 FQGNSA. CDR3 residues: CASSLRGPGGADTQYF. The CDR3 region has the DNA TGTGCCAGCAGCTTACGGGGGCCTGGAGGCGCAGATACGCAGTATTTT.

The rearrangement links TRBV2 to TRBJ2-1; D assignment may be TRBD1 or TRBD2 (5 bases each). Germline assignment: CDR1 SNHLY and CDR2 FYNNEI. The CDR3 sequence is 11 residues long. V was clipped by 6 bases and J by 10 bases, with 10 bases between them. The CDR3 bases are TGTGCCAGCAGATCCAGGGAGGAGCAGTTCTTC. It translates to CASRSREEQFF.

The chain combines TRBV7-3 with TRBJ2-3, with D tentatively TRBD1 (5 bases). V was clipped by 5 bases and J by 0 bases, with 12 bases between them. The germline V gene encodes CDR1 SGHTA and CDR2 FQGTGA. This CDR3 has 15 residues. Here the CDR3 DNA reads TGTGCCAGCAGCCAGGGCGATCCTAGCACAGATACGCAGTATTTT. Its protein product is CASSQGDPSTDTQYF.

This clonotype came up many times. V usage is TRBV7-2 and J usage is TRBJ2-2; a weak D match, TRBD1 (6 bases). Germline CDR1 and CDR2: SGHTA and FQGNSA. CDR3 length equals 15 residues. V shed 1 base and J shed 2 bases, with 8 bases lying between them. CDR3 DNA sequence: TGTGCCAGCAGCTTAGGGACAGTCAACACCGGGGAGCTGTTTTTT. It codes for CASSLGTVNTGELFF.

This clonotype was found a few times. The chain joins TRBV27 to TRBJ2-4; 9 bases agree with TRBD1. The V and J ends lost 5 bases and 1 base, in that order; junction bases with no gene match: 6. CDR1 is MNHEY and CDR2 is SMNVEV in the germline V gene (reference sequence). This CDR3 is built from 16 residues. The CDR3 spells CASSAGTGYAKNIQYF. The CDR3 bases are TGTGCCAGCAGTGCCGGGACAGGGTACGCCAAAAACATTCAGTACTTC.

This clonotype was detected only a few times. The V and J genes are TRBV7-6 and TRBJ2-1; TRBD1 aligns across 8 bases. The germline CDR1 and CDR2 sequences are SGHVS and FNYEAQ. V was clipped by 5 bases and J by 1 base; unmatched bases: 4. This CDR3 spans 15 amino acids. In DNA, the CDR3 is TGTGCCAGCAGCCCCACAGGGGGATCCTACAATGAGCAGTTCTTC. It codes for CASSPTGGSYNEQFF.

Note on this clonotype: It may be a read error: a sequence one base away is much more abundant. Likely a read error: the CDR3 ends without its conserved phenylalanine or tryptophan. The rearrangement links TRBV28 to TRBJ1-5, with D possibly TRBD1 on 6 matching bases. Trimming pared 2 bases from V and 6 bases from J, leaving 14 bases between. Germline assignment: CDR1 MDHEN and CDR2 SYDVKM. This CDR3 is built from 15 residues. This CDR3 is CASSLGGRQSQPQHS. The CDR3 coding sequence is TGTGCCAGCAGTTTAGGGGGCAGACAGTCTCAGCCCCAGCATTCT.

The rearrangement joins TRBV4-3 to TRBJ2-1; D is possibly TRBD1 (6 bases). Germline V gives CDR1 LGHNA, CDR2 YSLEER. Trimming pared 0 bases from V and 4 bases from J, leaving 13 bases between. This CDR3 is built from 16 residues. As DNA, the CDR3 is TGCGCCAGCAGCCAAGATCGGGACACTCTTTACAATGAGCAGTTCTTC. This gives the protein CASSQDRDTLYNEQFF.